This TCR beta chain was obtained from a study of Graves' ophthalmopathy and Graves' hyperthyroidism. About the research overall: Peripheral blood samples were taken at initial diagnosis, before any treatment.

CDR3 regions of TCR beta were amplified from RNA transcripts. The authors performed first-round RT-PCR with HTBI primers and then a second-round multiplex PCR. TCRdb processed the multiplex PCR reads anew with MiXCR; each CDR3 protein has one entry. The sample carries 400,000 or so distinct CDR3 sequences, 17% recorded once. Many counts were recorded for this clonotype. If no ophthalmopathy appeared within 18 months of follow-up, hyperthyroidism was termed stable. The diagnostic workup employed clinical symptoms, serum thyroxine, TRAb, thyroid ultrasound and orbital computed tomography. The germline V and J ends were trimmed by 3 bases and 8 bases, with 13 bases remaining between them. The CDR3 is made up of 13 amino acids. The germline V gene has CDR1 SGHVS and CDR2 FNYEAQ.

Sequencing was done on a sample of peripheral blood. The J gene is TRBJ1-2, the V gene TRBV7-6, with D tentatively TRBD1 (5 bases). The TCR originated in an adult woman with stable Graves' hyperthyroidism. CDR3 amino acids: CASSFPGLRGYTF. In DNA, the CDR3 is TGTGCCAGCAGCTTCCCAGGGCTACGAGGCTACACCTTC.